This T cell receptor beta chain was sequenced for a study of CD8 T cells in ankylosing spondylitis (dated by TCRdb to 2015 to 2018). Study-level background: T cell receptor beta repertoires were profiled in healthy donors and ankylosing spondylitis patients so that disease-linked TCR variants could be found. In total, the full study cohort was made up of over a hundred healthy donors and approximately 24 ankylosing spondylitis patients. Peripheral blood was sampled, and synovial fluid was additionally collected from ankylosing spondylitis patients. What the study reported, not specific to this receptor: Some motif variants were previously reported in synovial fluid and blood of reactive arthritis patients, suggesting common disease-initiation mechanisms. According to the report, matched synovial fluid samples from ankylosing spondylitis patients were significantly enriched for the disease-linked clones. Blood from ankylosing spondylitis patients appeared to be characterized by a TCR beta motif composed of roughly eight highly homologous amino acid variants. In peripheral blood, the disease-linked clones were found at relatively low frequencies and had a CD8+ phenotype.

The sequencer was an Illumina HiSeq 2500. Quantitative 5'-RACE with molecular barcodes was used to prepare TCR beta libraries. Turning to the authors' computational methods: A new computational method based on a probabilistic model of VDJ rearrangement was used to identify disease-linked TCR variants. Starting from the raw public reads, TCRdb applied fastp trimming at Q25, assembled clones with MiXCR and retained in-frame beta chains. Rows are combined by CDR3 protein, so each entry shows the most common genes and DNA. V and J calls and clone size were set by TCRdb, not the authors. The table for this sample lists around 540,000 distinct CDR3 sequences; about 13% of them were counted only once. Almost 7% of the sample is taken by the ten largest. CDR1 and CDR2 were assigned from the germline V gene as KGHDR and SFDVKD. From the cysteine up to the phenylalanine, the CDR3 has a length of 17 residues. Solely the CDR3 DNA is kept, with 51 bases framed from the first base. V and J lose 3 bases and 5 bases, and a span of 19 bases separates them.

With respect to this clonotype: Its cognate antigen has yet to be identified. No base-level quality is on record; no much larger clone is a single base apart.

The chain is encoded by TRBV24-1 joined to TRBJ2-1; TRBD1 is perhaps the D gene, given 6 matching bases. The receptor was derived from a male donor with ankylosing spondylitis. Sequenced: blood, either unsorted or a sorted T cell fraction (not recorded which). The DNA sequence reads TGTGCCACCAGTGATAAAGGGCAGGGGATGCTCGACAATGAGCAGTTCTTC. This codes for CATSDKGQGMLDNEQFF.